The 16 T cell receptor beta chains in this list originate from one sample, sequenced in a study of T cells after yellow fever vaccination. Each CDR3 protein is one row after TCRdb ran MiXCR on the 5' RACE reads. The repertoire holds around 49,000 distinct CDR3 sequences, with 6.8% as singletons. The sequences come from CD8+ T cells not binding an NS4B(214-222) dextramer, sorted from PBMCs, collected 45 days after the yellow fever booster vaccination. These receptor sequences come from a man aged 25 to 40 who received the YFV17D yellow fever vaccine.

At least ten counts were recorded for this clonotype. The V gene is TRBV7-9, the J gene TRBJ2-1; D perhaps matches TRBD1 (5 bases). The germline gives CDR1 SEHNR, CDR2 FQNEAQ (reference sequence). The length of the CDR3 is 13 residues. The V and J ends lost 8 bases and 5 bases respectively, with 13 bases between them. The CDR3 region has the DNA TGTGCCAGCCTCGAGCCACAGGACAATGAGCAGTTCTTC. Protein product: CASLEPQDNEQFF.

This clonotype showed up many times. The genes are TRBV7-8 and TRBJ2-1; TRBD2 matches at 9 bases. The CDR3 runs to 18 residues. CDR1 is SGHVS and CDR2 is FQNEAQ in the germline V gene. The ends lost 2 bases at V and 0 bases at J; junction bases unmatched: 8. The CDR3 sequence is CASSLPSGNYGSYNEQFF. The CDR3 DNA sequence: TGTGCCAGCAGCTTACCTAGCGGGAACTACGGCTCCTACAATGAGCAGTTCTTC. The full variable domain, with the rest looked up from reference TRBV7-8 and TRBJ2-1, is GAGVSQSPRYKVAKRGQDVALRCDPISGHVSLFWYQQALGQGPEFLTYFQNEAQLDKSGLPSDRFFAERPEGSVSTLKIQRTQQEDSAVYLCASSLPSGNYGSYNEQFFGPGTRLTVL.

This clonotype appeared a few times. The chain links TRBV5-5 to TRBJ2-4; D unresolved. V was trimmed by 0 bases and J by 0 bases, leaving 13 bases between them. From germline, CDR1 is SGHKS and CDR2 YYEKEE (reference sequence). The CDR3 has 17 amino acids. CDR3 amino acids: CASSLGAEILAKNIQYF. The CDR3 DNA sequence: TGTGCCAGCAGCTTGGGCGCGGAGATTCTAGCCAAAAACATTCAGTACTTC.

This clonotype ranks as medium-sized. V is TRBV25-1 and J is TRBJ2-5; a possible D gene is TRBD2 (5 bases). Trimming left V 1 base short and J 5 bases short, with 11 bases between. The germline CDR1 and CDR2 sequences are MGHDK and SYGVNS. The length of the CDR3 is 14 residues. The CDR3 here is CASSEFGNGETQYF. For the CDR3, the DNA is TGTGCCAGCAGTGAATTCGGGAACGGGGAGACCCAGTACTTC.

This clonotype came up many times. The chain joins TRBV27 to TRBJ1-5; 8 bases align to TRBD1. The V segment lost 3 bases and the J segment 4 bases; nucleotides outside the gene matches: 2. The germline gives CDR1 MNHEY, CDR2 SMNVEV (reference sequence). This CDR3 spans 14 amino acids. CDR3 region: CASSLQGANQPQHF. The CDR3 DNA reads TGTGCCAGCAGTTTGCAGGGGGCTAATCAGCCCCAGCATTTT.

This clonotype was detected many times. Here the CDR3 DNA reads TGCGCCAGCAGCACCCCGGGCTCCTACGAGCAGTACTTC. Translating it yields CASSTPGSYEQYF. The rearrangement uses TRBV5-1 and TRBJ2-7; D is undetermined. Trimming shortened V by 4 bases and J by 0 bases, and 8 bases separated the two germline ends. The CDR3 sequence is 13 residues long. Germline lookup yields CDR1 SGHRS and CDR2 YFSETQ.

This clonotype was seen a handful of times. The genes are TRBV19 and TRBJ1-1; D ambiguous. CDR1 is LNHDA, CDR2 SQIVND, per germline (reference sequence). The CDR3 has 12 residues. The V end was cut by 8 bases, the J end by 3 bases, with 10 bases between. For the CDR3, the DNA is TGTGCCAGTGCAGGTTTGTACACTGAAGCTTTCTTT. It codes for CASAGLYTEAFF.

This clonotype was counted ten times or more. The CDR3 protein is CASSFLNRGLGNEQFF. CDR3 coding DNA: TGTGCCAGCAGTTTCCTTAACAGGGGGCTCGGCAATGAGCAGTTCTTC. The rearrangement links TRBV27 to TRBJ2-1, with 9 bases fitting TRBD1. CDR3 size: 16 residues. Trimming cost V 3 bases and J 6 bases; bases outside gene matches: 9. Germline CDR1 reads MNHEY; CDR2 reads SMNVEV (reference sequence).

This clonotype has ten or more counts. V is TRBV11-2 and J is TRBJ2-1; D is uncertain. The V gene lost 4 bases and the J gene lost 4 bases, with 11 bases spanning the gap. The germline gives CDR1 SGHAT, CDR2 FQNNGV. CDR3 length equals 14 residues. The CDR3 DNA reads TGTGCCAGCAGCTCCGCAGACGTATACAATGAGCAGTTCTTC. Its protein product is CASSSADVYNEQFF. The complete variable domain, with remaining parts taken from reference TRBV11-2 and TRBJ2-1, reads EAGVAQSPRYKIIEKRQSVAFWCNPISGHATLYWYQQILGQGPKLLIQFQNNGVVDDSQLPKDRFSAERLKGVDSTLKIQPAKLEDSAVYLCASSSADVYNEQFFGPGTRLTVL.

This clonotype was picked up many times. This sequence joins TRBV4-2 and TRBJ2-3; D is uncertain. This CDR3 has 12 amino acids. Germline V lookup: CDR1 LGHNA, CDR2 YNFKEQ. V lost 1 base, J lost 6 bases, and 5 bases lay in between. The CDR3 DNA reads TGTGCCAGCAGCCAAGTTGAGGATACGCAGTATTTT. This gives the protein CASSQVEDTQYF.

This clonotype was observed at least ten times. The CDR3 is CAIGPGETQYF. The CDR3 DNA follows: TGTGCCATTGGACCGGGAGAGACCCAGTACTTC. The chain is built from TRBV10-3 and TRBJ2-5; unclear D gene. CDR3 length: 11 amino acids. CDR1 and CDR2 (germline): ENHRY, SYGVKD. V was clipped by 9 bases and J by 4 bases, with 9 bases between them.

This clonotype has at least ten counts. The chain recombines TRBV24-1 with TRBJ2-5, with D unclear. Per germline, CDR1 KGHDR and CDR2 SFDVKD. The CDR3 runs 15 residues. Deletions cut 2 bases from V and 5 bases from J, with 14 bases between. CDR3 nucleotide sequence: TGTGCCACCAGTGATTCCCATTCACCGCGGGAGACCCAGTACTTC. Translation gives CATSDSHSPRETQYF.

This clonotype occurred many times. The chain has TRBV11-2 and TRBJ2-5; 8 bases are shared with TRBD1. The V and J ends lost 1 base and 4 bases, in that order; junction bases with no gene match: 5. The CDR3 loop spans 15 amino acids. Germline V gives CDR1 SGHAT, CDR2 FQNNGV. CDR3 in DNA: TGTGCCAGCAGCTTAGGGGCCAGGGGGCGAGAGACCCAGTACTTC. Its protein product is CASSLGARGRETQYF.

This clonotype was observed many times. This sequence joins TRBV7-2 and TRBJ2-5, with D tentatively TRBD1 or TRBD2 (7 bases each). V lost 2 bases and J 2 bases, leaving 12 bases between the germline ends. The CDR3 runs 15 residues. Per germline, CDR1 SGHTA and CDR2 FQGNSA. This CDR3 reads CASSLWEGAQETQYF. The DNA of the CDR3 is TGTGCCAGCAGCTTATGGGAGGGGGCTCAAGAGACCCAGTACTTC. The whole variable domain, filled in from reference TRBV7-2 and TRBJ2-5, reads GAGVSQSPSNKVTEKGKDVELRCDPISGHTALYWYRQSLGQGLEFLIYFQGNSAPDKSGLPSDRFSAERTGGSVSTLTIQRTQQEDSAVYLCASSLWEGAQETQYFGPGTRLLVL.

As regards this clonotype: A much larger clone sits a single nucleotide away, making a read error possible. The chain couples TRBV12-3 or TRBV12-4 to TRBJ2-5; a possible D gene is TRBD1 (6 bases). The V and J ends lost 5 bases and 9 bases respectively, with 22 bases between them. This CDR3 spans 15 amino acids. The CDR3 region is CASSHGTQSGQSQYF. CDR3 in DNA: TGTGCCAGCAGTCACGGGACCCAGTCAGGACAGTCCCAGTACTTC.

At least ten counts were recorded for this clonotype. The chain employs TRBV29-1 and TRBJ1-2; D remains ambiguous. Germline V lookup: CDR1 SQVTM, CDR2 ANQGSEA. This CDR3 has 15 residues. Trimming took 3 bases from V and 0 from J, leaving 14 bases between them. The CDR3 DNA is TGCAGCGTTGACACTGACGGAAAAGCTAACTATGGCTACACCTTC. Its protein product is CSVDTDGKANYGYTF.